The 9 T cell receptor beta chains listed next were all sequenced from one sample in a study of vaccination effects on CD4 cells after COVID-19. Sequencing in the ViraFEST assay came after antigen-specific CD4+ T cells had been expanded with viral peptide pools, which were used to stimulate PBMC. The culture ran for 10 days, and then CD4+ T cells were isolated. PCR confirmed that the person was infected with SARS-CoV-2 between March and December 2020. Assay used: immunoSEQ multiplex PCR; TCRdb lists only in-frame clones, some missing. The data hold about 45,000 clones, with about three quarters observed a single time. These receptors' targets are unknown. This material consisted of CD4+ T cells from PBMCs cultured with a peptide pool, taken before COVID-19 vaccination. All receptors come from a human donor who had a prior SARS-CoV-2 infection.

The CDR3 region is CASSQVQGVGEKLFF. The CDR3 bases are TGTGCCAGCAGCCAAGTTCAGGGGGTAGGGGAAAAACTGTTTTTT. This chain uses TRBV4-2 with TRBJ1-4, with 7 bases identical to TRBD1. This CDR3 region has 15 residues. The germline V gene encodes CDR1 LGHNA and CDR2 YNFKEQ. V lost 1 base and J lost 8; bases outside the gene matches: 7.

The CDR3 loop is CSVELGVAGVGYEQYF. The CDR3 DNA is TGCAGCGTTGAATTAGGTGTAGCGGGAGTTGGCTACGAGCAGTACTTC. This sequence joins TRBV29-1 and TRBJ2-7; 9 nucleotides line up with TRBD2. V dropped 2 bases and J dropped 3; count of bases not matched to a gene: 11. The V gene's germline CDR1 is SQVTM and CDR2 ANQGSEA. There are 16 residues in the CDR3.

This clone was seen a single time. CDR3 in DNA: TGTGCCAGCAGCCTCAAGAATGAGCAGTTCTTC. The encoded protein is CASSLKNEQFF. The chain carries TRBV12-3 or TRBV12-4 and TRBJ2-1; no clear D. The CDR3 contains 11 residues. The V and J ends lost 6 bases and 7 bases respectively, with 7 bases between them.

This clone was observed a few times. This chain joins TRBV5-6 and TRBJ2-6, with D unresolved. The V gene's germline CDR1 is SGHDT and CDR2 YYEEEE. This CDR3 contains 18 residues. The V gene lost 4 bases and the J gene lost 0 bases, with 17 bases spanning the gap. CDR3 amino acids: CASSEPGRRSSGANVLTF. The DNA for the CDR3 is TGTGCCAGCAGCGAACCCGGGCGGCGAAGCTCTGGGGCCAACGTCCTGACTTTC. The variable domain in full, with the rest retrieved from reference TRBV5-6 and TRBJ2-6, is DAGVTQSPTHLIKTRGQQVTLRCSPKSGHDTVSWYQQALGQGPQFIFQYYEEEERQRGNFPDRFSGHQFPNYSSELNVNALLLGDSALYLCASSEPGRRSSGANVLTFGAGSRLTVL.

CDR3 nucleotides: TGTGCCAGCAGTGAACTGGGGGGGACAATCAGCCAAGAGACCCAGTACTTC. This encodes CASSELGGTISQETQYF. The chain links TRBV6-1 to TRBJ2-5; the D gene is possibly TRBD2 (7 bases). Deletions cut 2 bases from V and 1 base from J, with 17 bases between. The CDR3 has 17 residues. From germline, CDR1 is MNHNS and CDR2 SASEGT.

This clone occurred a few times. The rearrangement uses TRBV6-1 and TRBJ1-2; perhaps TRBD1 as D (5 bases). V dropped 1 base and J dropped 1 base, with 10 bases sitting between them. Germline V gene lookup returns CDR1 MNHNS and CDR2 SASEGT. CDR3 length: 15 amino acids. For the CDR3, the DNA is TGTGCCAGCAGTGAAGTGGGGGACTTTAACTATGGCTACACCTTC. Amino acids: CASSEVGDFNYGYTF.

This chain connects TRBV5-5 to TRBJ2-7; 12 bases match TRBD2. The germline CDR1 and CDR2 sequences are SGHKS and YYEKEE (reference sequence). The CDR3 is 15 residues long. V lost 4 bases to trimming and J lost 3 bases; unmatched junction nucleotides: 5. This CDR3 reads CASSPSGRALYEQYF. The CDR3 DNA reads TGTGCCAGCAGCCCTAGCGGGAGGGCCCTCTACGAGCAGTACTTC.

The chain carries TRBV9 and TRBJ2-7; 7 bases map to TRBD2. CDR3 size: 15 residues. V lost 2 bases and J lost 2; bases outside the gene matches: 7. Germline values: CDR1 SGDLS, CDR2 YYNGEE. The chain's CDR3 is CASSVDPSGTYEQYF. The CDR3 DNA sequence: TGTGCCAGCAGCGTCGACCCTAGCGGAACCTACGAGCAGTACTTC. The full variable domain, its missing parts supplied by reference TRBV9 and TRBJ2-7, is DSGVTQTPKHLITATGQRVTLRCSPRSGDLSVYWYQQSLDQGLQFLIQYYNGEERAKGNILERFSAQQFPDLHSELNLSSLELGDSALYFCASSVDPSGTYEQYFGPGTRLTVT.

The genes are TRBV3-1 (or the pseudogene TRBV3-2) and TRBJ1-2, with 7 bases fitting TRBD1. Trimming at V came to 4 bases and at J to 5 bases, leaving 10 bases not matched to a gene. CDR3 size: 15 residues. Germline V gives CDR1 LGHDT, CDR2 YNNKEL (reference sequence). The CDR3 here is CASSPLGQPSYGYTF. The CDR3 DNA reads TGTGCCAGCAGCCCTCTGGGACAGCCATCTTATGGCTACACCTTC.